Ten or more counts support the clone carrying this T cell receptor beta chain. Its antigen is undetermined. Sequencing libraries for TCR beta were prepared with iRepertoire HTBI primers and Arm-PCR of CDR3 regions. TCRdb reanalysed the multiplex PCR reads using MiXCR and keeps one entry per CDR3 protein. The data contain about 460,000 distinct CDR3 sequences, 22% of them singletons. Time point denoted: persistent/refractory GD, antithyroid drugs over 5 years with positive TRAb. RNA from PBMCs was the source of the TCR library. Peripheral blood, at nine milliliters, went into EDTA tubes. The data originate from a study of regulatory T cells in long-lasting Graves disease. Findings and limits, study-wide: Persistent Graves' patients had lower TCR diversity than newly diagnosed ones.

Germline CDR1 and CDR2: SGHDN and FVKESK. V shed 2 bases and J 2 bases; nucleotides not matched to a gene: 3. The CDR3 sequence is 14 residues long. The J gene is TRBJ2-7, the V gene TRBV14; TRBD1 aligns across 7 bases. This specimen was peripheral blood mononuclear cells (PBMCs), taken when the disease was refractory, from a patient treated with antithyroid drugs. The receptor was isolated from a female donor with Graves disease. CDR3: CASSQSDRTYEQYF. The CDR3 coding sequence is TGTGCCAGCAGCCAATCGGACAGGACCTACGAGCAGTACTTC.